This T cell receptor (beta chain) came from a study of breast tumors, draining lymph nodes, adjacent tissues. Broader study findings: Compared with lymph nodes, tumors were less diverse; compared with nontumor tissue, more. Findings are consistent with lymph node origin and intratumoral expansion of most tumor T cells. Luminal-like breast cancer showed significantly higher tumor–nontumor repertoire similarity than basal-like. Tumor T cell lymph node origin was a supported hypothesis, not proven.

In its sample, this clonotype was seen many times. Its cognate antigen is unknown. TCRdb processed the multiplex PCR reads anew with MiXCR; each CDR3 protein has one entry. The sample records 150,000 to 200,000 distinct CDR3 sequences, about 33% being singletons. The germline V and J ends were trimmed by 3 bases and 2 bases, with 13 bases remaining between them. The CDR3 covers 14 residues. The germline V gene has CDR1 SQVTM and CDR2 ANQGSEA. The lymph nodes were axillary draining lymph nodes from breast cancer patients. The gene calls are TRBV29-1 and TRBJ1-2, with D possibly being TRBD1 (6 bases). The clonotype comes from a female donor with breast cancer. Some clones in this sample may be carry-over from other donors' samples. Source material: axillary lymph node tissue. The CDR3 nucleotides are TGCAGCGTTGACGGTCAGGGGTCCAACTATGGCTACACCTTC. Residues: CSVDGQGSNYGYTF.